The rows below give T cell receptor beta chains drawn from one sample of a study of Ad26.COV2.S vaccination and SARS-CoV-2 variants. Assay used: immunoSEQ multiplex PCR; TCRdb lists only in-frame clones, some missing. This sample carries approximately 360,000 clones, about four fifths of them seen once, and the ten largest clones take around 7%. Sequences were derived from peripheral blood, sampled in a trial of Ad26.COV2.S vaccine versus placebo. Receptors were obtained from a person aged 18 to 65 who received the Ad26.COV2.S COVID-19 vaccine or a placebo. The CDR3 runs from the conserved cysteine through the conserved F or W. The order of the fields is D gene, J gene, V gene, clone size, CDR3 protein, CDR3 DNA. The D gene is left open where the match is weak. Size is omitted from some rows. Given values are once, few, many or a class for expanded clones.

D gene: -; J gene: TRBJ1-1; V gene: TRBV11-2; clone size: -; CDR3 protein: CASSLVTGNTEAFF; CDR3 DNA: TGTGCCAGCAGCTTAGTTACAGGTAACACTGAAGCTTTCTTT
D gene: -; J gene: TRBJ2-2; V gene: TRBV11-1; clone size: -; CDR3 protein: CASSFQVSGELFF; CDR3 DNA: TGTGCCAGCAGCTTCCAAGTCTCCGGGGAGCTGTTTTTT
D gene: TRBD2; J gene: TRBJ2-7; V gene: TRBV9; clone size: -; CDR3 protein: CASSVGLAGALVTEQYF; CDR3 DNA: TGTGCCAGCAGCGTAGGCCTAGCGGGGGCGCTCGTTACCGAGCAGTACTTC
D gene: -; J gene: TRBJ2-2; V gene: TRBV4-1; clone size: -; CDR3 protein: CASSQEDRDTGELFF; CDR3 DNA: TGCGCCAGCAGCCAAGAGGATAGGGACACCGGGGAGCTGTTTTTT
D gene: -; J gene: TRBJ2-3; V gene: TRBV6-5; clone size: -; CDR3 protein: CASSPTRSTDTQYF; CDR3 DNA: TGTGCCAGCAGTCCTACTCGAAGCACAGATACGCAGTATTTT
D gene: -; J gene: TRBJ1-5; V gene: TRBV5-1; clone size: -; CDR3 protein: CASSPGQNQPQHF; CDR3 DNA: TGCGCCAGCAGCCCAGGACAGAATCAGCCCCAGCATTTT
D gene: TRBD2; J gene: TRBJ2-3; V gene: TRBV27; clone size: -; CDR3 protein: CASRPGLAGRSTDTQYF; CDR3 DNA: TGTGCCAGCAGACCGGGACTAGCGGGAAGAAGCACAGATACGCAGTATTTT
D gene: -; J gene: TRBJ1-1; V gene: TRBV13; clone size: few; CDR3 protein: CASSLREGGAFF; CDR3 DNA: TGTGCCAGCAGCTTAAGAGAAGGGGGAGCTTTCTTT
D gene: TRBD2; J gene: TRBJ2-3; V gene: TRBV2; clone size: -; CDR3 protein: CASSEAGLAGSDTQYF; CDR3 DNA: TGTGCCAGCAGTGAAGCGGGACTAGCGGGCTCAGATACGCAGTATTTT
D gene: TRBD1; J gene: TRBJ2-7; V gene: TRBV3-1/TRBV3-2; clone size: -; CDR3 protein: CASSQDSFRDRSYEQYF; CDR3 DNA: TGTGCCAGCAGCCAAGATTCATTTCGGGACAGGTCCTACGAGCAGTACTTC
D gene: -; J gene: TRBJ1-3; V gene: TRBV6-5; clone size: -; CDR3 protein: CASSYGPGDSGNTIYF; CDR3 DNA: TGTGCCAGCAGTTACGGACCAGGTGACTCTGGAAACACCATATATTTT
D gene: -; J gene: TRBJ1-5; V gene: TRBV21-1; clone size: few; CDR3 protein: CASSRLGGTPLNRGYQPQHF; CDR3 DNA: TGTGCCAGCAGCAGACTTGGCGGGACTCCTCTCAACAGGGGCTATCAGCCCCAGCATTTT
D gene: TRBD1; J gene: TRBJ2-1; V gene: TRBV9; clone size: once; CDR3 protein: CASSVSPIGQVNEQFF; CDR3 DNA: TGTGCCAGCAGCGTAAGCCCGATTGGACAGGTCAATGAGCAGTTCTTC
D gene: -; J gene: TRBJ2-7; V gene: TRBV7-9; clone size: -; CDR3 protein: CASSLRAGGGYEQYF; CDR3 DNA: TGTGCCAGCAGTCTAAGGGCTGGAGGAGGCTACGAGCAGTACTTC
D gene: TRBD2; J gene: TRBJ2-1; V gene: TRBV27; clone size: once; CDR3 protein: CASSPWDYNNEQFF; CDR3 DNA: TGTGCCAGCAGTCCCTGGGACTACAACAATGAGCAGTTCTTC
D gene: -; J gene: TRBJ1-1; V gene: TRBV19; clone size: -; CDR3 protein: CASSTIRPRKSEAFF; CDR3 DNA: TGTGCCAGTAGTACCATTAGGCCAAGGAAATCTGAAGCTTTCTTT
D gene: TRBD1; J gene: TRBJ1-1; V gene: TRBV2; clone size: -; CDR3 protein: CASSEGPAGGGSTEAFF; CDR3 DNA: TGTGCCAGCAGTGAAGGTCCCGCAGGGGGGGGGAGCACTGAAGCTTTCTTT
D gene: -; J gene: TRBJ2-7; V gene: TRBV5-5; clone size: -; CDR3 protein: CASSTEGSLAYEQYF; CDR3 DNA: TGTGCCAGCAGCACAGAGGGTTCATTGGCCTACGAGCAGTACTTC
D gene: TRBD2; J gene: TRBJ2-1; V gene: TRBV14; clone size: -; CDR3 protein: CASSSARGTSGAYNEQFF; CDR3 DNA: TGTGCCAGCAGCTCCGCAAGGGGAACTAGCGGGGCCTACAATGAGCAGTTCTTC
D gene: -; J gene: TRBJ2-7; V gene: TRBV19; clone size: -; CDR3 protein: CASILRGAYEQYF; CDR3 DNA: TGTGCCAGTATTTTAAGAGGGGCCTACGAGCAGTACTTC
D gene: -; J gene: TRBJ2-5; V gene: TRBV5-4; clone size: once; CDR3 protein: CASSWGPGAGETQYF; CDR3 DNA: TGTGCCAGCAGCTGGGGGCCGGGGGCTGGTGAGACCCAGTACTTC
D gene: TRBD1; J gene: TRBJ1-2; V gene: TRBV19; clone size: -; CDR3 protein: CASRPGQGYGYTF; CDR3 DNA: TGTGCCAGTAGGCCAGGACAGGGTTATGGCTACACCTTC
D gene: -; J gene: TRBJ2-6; V gene: TRBV5-5; clone size: -; CDR3 protein: CASSGASSGANVLTF; CDR3 DNA: TGTGCCAGCAGCGGCGCCAGCTCTGGGGCCAACGTCCTGACTTTC